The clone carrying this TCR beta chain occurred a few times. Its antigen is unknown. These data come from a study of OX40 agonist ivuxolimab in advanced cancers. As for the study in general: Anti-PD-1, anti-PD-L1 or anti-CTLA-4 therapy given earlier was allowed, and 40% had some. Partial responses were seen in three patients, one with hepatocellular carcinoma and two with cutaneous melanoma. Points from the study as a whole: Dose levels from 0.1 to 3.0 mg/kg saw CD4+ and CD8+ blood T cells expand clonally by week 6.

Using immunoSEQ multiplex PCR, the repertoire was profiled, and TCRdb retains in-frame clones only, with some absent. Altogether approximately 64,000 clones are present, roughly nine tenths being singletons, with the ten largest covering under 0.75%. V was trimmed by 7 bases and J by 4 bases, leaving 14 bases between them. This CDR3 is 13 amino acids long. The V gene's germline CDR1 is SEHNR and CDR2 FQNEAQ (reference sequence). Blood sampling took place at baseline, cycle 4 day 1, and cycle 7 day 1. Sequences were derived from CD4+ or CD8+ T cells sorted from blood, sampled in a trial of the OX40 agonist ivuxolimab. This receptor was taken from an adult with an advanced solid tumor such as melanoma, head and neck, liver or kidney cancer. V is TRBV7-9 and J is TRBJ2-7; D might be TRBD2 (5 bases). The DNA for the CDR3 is TGTGCCAGCACCCCACTAGTCCCATACGAGCAGTACTTC. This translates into CASTPLVPYEQYF.